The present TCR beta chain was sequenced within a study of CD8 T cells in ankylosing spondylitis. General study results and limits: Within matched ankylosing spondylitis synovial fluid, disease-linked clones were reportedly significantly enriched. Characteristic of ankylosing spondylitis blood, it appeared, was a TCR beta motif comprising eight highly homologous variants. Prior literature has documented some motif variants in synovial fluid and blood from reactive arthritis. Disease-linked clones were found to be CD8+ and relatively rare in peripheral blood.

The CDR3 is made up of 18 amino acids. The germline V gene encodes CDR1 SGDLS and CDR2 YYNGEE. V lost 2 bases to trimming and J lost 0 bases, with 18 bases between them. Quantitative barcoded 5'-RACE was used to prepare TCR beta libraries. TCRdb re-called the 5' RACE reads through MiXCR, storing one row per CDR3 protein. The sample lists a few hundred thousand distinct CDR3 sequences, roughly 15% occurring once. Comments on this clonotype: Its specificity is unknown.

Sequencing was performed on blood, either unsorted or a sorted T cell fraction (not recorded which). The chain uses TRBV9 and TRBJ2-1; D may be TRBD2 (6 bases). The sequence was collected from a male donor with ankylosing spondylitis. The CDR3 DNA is TGTGCCAGCAGCGTGGCGGTCGGGAGCGTAGGCTCCTACAATGAGCAGTTCTTC. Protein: CASSVAVGSVGSYNEQFF.